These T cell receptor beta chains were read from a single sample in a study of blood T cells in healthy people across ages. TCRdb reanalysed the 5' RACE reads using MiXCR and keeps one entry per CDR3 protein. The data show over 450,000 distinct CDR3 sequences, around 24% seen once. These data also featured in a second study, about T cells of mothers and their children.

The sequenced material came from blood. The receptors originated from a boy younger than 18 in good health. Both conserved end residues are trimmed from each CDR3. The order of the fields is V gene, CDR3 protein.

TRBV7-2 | ASSLWGSSGDEQF
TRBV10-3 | AISDSRETQY
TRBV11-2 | ASNLRGQPYEQY
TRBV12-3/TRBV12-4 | ASSLGTGVVEQF
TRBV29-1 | SVESGTGTNYGYT
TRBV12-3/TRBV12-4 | ASSLAGAPYGEQY
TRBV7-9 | ASSNSGIGTQY
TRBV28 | ASSFSSGANVLT
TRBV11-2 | ASGRDRDLNTEAF
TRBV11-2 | ASSPFPGESEKLF
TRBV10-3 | AISDSTAREAF
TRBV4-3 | ASSHASGGGLQETQY
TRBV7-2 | ASSLATQVDGYT
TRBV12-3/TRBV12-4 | ASRSLGRETQY
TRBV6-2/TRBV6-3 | ASSYFPGGLAAFRDSQETQY
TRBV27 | ASSSGTFITDTQY